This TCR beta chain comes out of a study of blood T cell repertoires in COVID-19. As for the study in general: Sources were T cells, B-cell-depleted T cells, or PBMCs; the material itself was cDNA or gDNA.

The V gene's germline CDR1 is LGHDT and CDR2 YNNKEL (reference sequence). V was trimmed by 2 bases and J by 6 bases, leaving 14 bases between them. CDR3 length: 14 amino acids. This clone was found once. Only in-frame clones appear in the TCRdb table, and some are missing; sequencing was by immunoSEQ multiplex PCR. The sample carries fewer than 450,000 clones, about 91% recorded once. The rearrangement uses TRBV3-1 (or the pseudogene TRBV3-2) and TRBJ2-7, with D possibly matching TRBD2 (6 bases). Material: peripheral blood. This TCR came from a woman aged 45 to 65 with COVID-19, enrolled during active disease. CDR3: CASSQPGLASEQYF. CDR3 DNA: TGTGCCAGCAGCCAACCCGGGCTAGCGAGCGAGCAGTACTTC.